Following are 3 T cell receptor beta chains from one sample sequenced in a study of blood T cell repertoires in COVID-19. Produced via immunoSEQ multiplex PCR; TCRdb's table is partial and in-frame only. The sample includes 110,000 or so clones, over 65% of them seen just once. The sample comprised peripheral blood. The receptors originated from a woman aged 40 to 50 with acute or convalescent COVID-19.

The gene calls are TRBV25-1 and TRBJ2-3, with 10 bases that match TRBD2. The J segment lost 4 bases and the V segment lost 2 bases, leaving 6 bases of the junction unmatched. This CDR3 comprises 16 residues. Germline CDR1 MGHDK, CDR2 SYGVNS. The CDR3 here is CASSEPLAGRSDTQYF. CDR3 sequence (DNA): TGTGCCAGCAGTGAACCACTAGCGGGGCGCTCAGATACGCAGTATTTT.

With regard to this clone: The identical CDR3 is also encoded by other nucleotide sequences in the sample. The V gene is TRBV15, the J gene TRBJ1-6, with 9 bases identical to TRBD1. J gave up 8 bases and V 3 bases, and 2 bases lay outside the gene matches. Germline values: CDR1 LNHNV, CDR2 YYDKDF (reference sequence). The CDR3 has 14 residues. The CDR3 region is CATSRGQGDSPLHF. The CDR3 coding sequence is TGTGCCACCAGCAGGGGACAGGGAGATTCACCCCTCCACTTT.

The CDR3 loop is CAIRAEGLAAGEQFF. CDR3 nucleotide sequence: TGTGCCATCAGGGCCGAGGGACTAGCGGCTGGTGAGCAGTTCTTC. The chain joins TRBV10-3 to TRBJ2-1, with 11 bases identical to TRBD2. The CDR3 runs 15 residues. The germline CDR1 and CDR2 sequences are ENHRY and SYGVKD. V lost 6 bases, J lost 9 bases, and 10 bases stayed unmatched.